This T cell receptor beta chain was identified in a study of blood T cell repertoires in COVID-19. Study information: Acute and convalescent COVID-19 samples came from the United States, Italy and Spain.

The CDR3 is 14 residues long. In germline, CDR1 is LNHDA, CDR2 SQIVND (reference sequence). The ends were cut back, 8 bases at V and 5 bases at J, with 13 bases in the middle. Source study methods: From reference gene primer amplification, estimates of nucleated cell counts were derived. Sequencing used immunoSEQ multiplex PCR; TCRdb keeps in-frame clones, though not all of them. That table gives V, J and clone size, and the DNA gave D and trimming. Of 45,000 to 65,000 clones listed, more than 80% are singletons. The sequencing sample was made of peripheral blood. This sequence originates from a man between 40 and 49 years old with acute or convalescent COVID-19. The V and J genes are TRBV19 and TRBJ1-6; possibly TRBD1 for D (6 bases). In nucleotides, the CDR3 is TGTGCCAGTTGCGTACAGGGTAATAATTCACCCCTCCACTTT. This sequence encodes CASCVQGNNSPLHF.